These 16 T cell receptor beta chains share one sample of origin, sequenced in a study of shared clonotypes between healthy human individuals. Generated by immunoSEQ multiplex PCR, the TCRdb table keeps only in-frame clones and is missing some. The profile covers fewer than 650,000 clones, with 75% to 85% appearing a single time and over 10% taken by the ten largest. Source material: PBMCs. Receptors originate from a middle-aged woman in good health. Some clones in this sample may be carry-over from other donors' samples.

The chain links TRBV7-6 to TRBJ2-7, with D possibly called TRBD1 or TRBD2 (6 bases each). This CDR3 comprises 14 residues. Per the germline V gene, CDR1 is SGHVS and CDR2 is FNYEAQ. V lost 6 bases and J 7 bases, leaving 19 bases between the germline ends. The CDR3: CASRQGRGAGEQYF. DNA for the CDR3: TGTGCCAGCAGGCAAGGAAGGGGGGCTGGGGAGCAGTACTTC.

The V and J genes are TRBV28 and TRBJ1-2, with 8 nucleotides matching TRBD1. Trimming took 4 bases from V and 7 from J; bases not matched to a gene: 8. There are 14 residues in the CDR3. Germline loops: CDR1 MDHEN, CDR2 SYDVKM. As DNA, the CDR3 is TGTGCCAGCAGTTCGAGACAGGGGTTCTTTGGCTACACCTTC. Protein: CASSSRQGFFGYTF.

The chain is built from TRBV19 and TRBJ2-3; the match to TRBD2 covers 8 bases. Germline V CDR1 and CDR2: LNHDA, SQIVND (reference sequence). This CDR3 is built from 15 residues. V lost 5 bases, J lost 3 bases, and 7 bases stayed unmatched. Here the CDR3 DNA reads TGTGCCAGTAGTTCAGCGGGAGTCGAAACAGATACGCAGTATTTT. It specifies CASSSAGVETDTQYF.

This clone was picked up a small number of times. The chain uses TRBV11-1 and TRBJ2-5; D not resolved. V lost 3 bases and J lost 5, with 10 bases in between. The CDR3 is 13 amino acids. Germline CDR1 and CDR2: SGHAT and FQDESV (reference sequence). CDR3: CASSFGFGETQYF. The DNA for the CDR3 is TGTGCCAGCAGCTTCGGGTTCGGGGAGACCCAGTACTTC.

The chain is built from TRBV25-1 and TRBJ2-3, with D perhaps given as TRBD1 or TRBD2 (5 bases each). This CDR3 contains 14 residues. Germline-derived CDR1 and CDR2 are MGHDK and SYGVNS. V was cut by 2 bases and J by 2 bases, with 8 bases left in between. The CDR3 spells CASSEQGPTDTQYF. CDR3 nucleotides: TGTGCCAGCAGTGAACAGGGACCCACAGATACGCAGTATTTT. The full variable domain, its missing parts supplied by reference TRBV25-1 and TRBJ2-3, is EADIYQTPRYLVIGTGKKITLECSQTMGHDKMYWYQQDPGMELHLIHYSYGVNSTEKGDLSSESTVSRIRTEHFPLTLESARPSHTSQYLCASSEQGPTDTQYFGPGTRLTVL.

The chain links TRBV7-2 to TRBJ2-1; 8 nucleotides line up with TRBD2. The germline V gene encodes CDR1 SGHTA and CDR2 FQGNSA. The CDR3 totals 15 residues. V was clipped by 1 base and J by 8 bases; unmatched bases: 7. CDR3 residues: CASSLVGAGEDEQFF. The CDR3 DNA reads TGTGCCAGCAGCTTAGTGGGAGCGGGAGAGGATGAGCAGTTCTTC. The whole variable domain, remainder taken from reference TRBV7-2 and TRBJ2-1, is GAGVSQSPSNKVTEKGKDVELRCDPISGHTALYWYRQSLGQGLEFLIYFQGNSAPDKSGLPSDRFSAERTGGSVSTLTIQRTQQEDSAVYLCASSLVGAGEDEQFFGPGTRLTVL.

This clone was picked up one time. This rearrangement joins TRBV15 to TRBJ2-7, with D perhaps TRBD1 or TRBD2 (5 bases each). Germline CDR1 and CDR2: LNHNV and YYDKDF (reference sequence). CDR3 length: 14 residues. V lost 0 bases to trimming and J lost 2 bases, with 8 bases between them. The CDR3 coding sequence is TGTGCCACCAGCAGAGATAAGGGACCCTACGAGCAGTACTTC. Encoded protein: CATSRDKGPYEQYF.

The chain carries TRBV10-3 and TRBJ2-1; 12 bases are a match to TRBD2. With 2 bases clipped from V and 4 bases from J, the junction kept 3 bases outside the gene matches. The CDR3 loop spans 16 amino acids. The germline V gene has CDR1 ENHRY and CDR2 SYGVKD. The CDR3 coding sequence is TGTGCCATCAGTGAGAGGACTAGCGGGATGTACAATGAGCAGTTCTTC. Its protein is CAISERTSGMYNEQFF.

The sample holds a few counts of this clone. V usage is TRBV7-8 and J usage is TRBJ1-1; D call uncertain. The germline gives CDR1 SGHVS, CDR2 FQNEAQ. V was clipped by 2 bases and J by 3 bases, with 10 bases between them. This CDR3 is 14 amino acids long. This chain's CDR3 is CASSLWDGDTEAFF. Written as DNA, the CDR3 is TGTGCCAGCAGCTTATGGGATGGAGACACTGAAGCTTTCTTT.

This chain links TRBV18 with TRBJ2-1, with TRBD1 matching over 12 bases. The CDR3 sequence is 15 residues long. Per the germline V gene, CDR1 is KGHSH and CDR2 is LQKENI. With V trimmed by 3 bases and J by 8 bases, 5 bases remained unmatched. The CDR3 nucleotides are TGTGCCAGCTCACCCGGGACAGGGGGCGTCCATGAGCAGTTCTTC. This codes for CASSPGTGGVHEQFF.

The chain couples TRBV7-2 to TRBJ1-2; D perhaps matches TRBD1 (5 bases). With 5 bases removed from V and 8 bases from J, the gap between germline ends came to 21 bases. This CDR3 has 15 residues. Germline V lookup: CDR1 SGHTA, CDR2 FQGNSA. CDR3 amino acids: CASSPQASGASGYTF. CDR3 DNA sequence: TGTGCCAGCAGCCCACAGGCGTCCGGGGCCAGCGGCTACACCTTC.

The chain has TRBV2 and TRBJ1-2; D is unclear. Germline CDR1 and CDR2: SNHLY and FYNNEI. Trimming removed 0 bases from V and 6 bases from J, with 8 bases in between. The CDR3 runs to 13 residues. The CDR3 here is CASSEAATDGYTF. The CDR3 nucleotides read TGTGCCAGCAGTGAAGCGGCGACCGATGGCTACACCTTC.

A note on this clone: Given a far larger clone just one base away, this is likely a sequencing read error. Other DNA sequences in the same sample also yield this CDR3. J is TRBJ1-5 and V is TRBV6-5; D is possibly TRBD1 (5 bases). The germline V and J ends were trimmed by 5 bases and 7 bases, with 18 bases remaining between them. The CDR3 consists of 15 residues. CDR1 is MNHEY, CDR2 SVGAGI, per germline. DNA of the CDR3: TGTGCCAGCAGTCCACAGTGGGGGGGGAGCCAGCCCCAGCATTTT. It is translated as CASSPQWGGSQPQHF.

A single count supports this clone. This chain links TRBV5-1 with TRBJ1-4, with D perhaps matching TRBD1 (6 bases). The CDR3 is 14 amino acids. The germline CDR1 and CDR2 sequences are SGHRS and YFSETQ. With 5 bases removed from V and 5 bases from J, the gap between germline ends came to 13 bases. The CDR3: CASSWGAENEKLFF. The CDR3 region has the DNA TGCGCCAGCAGTTGGGGGGCCGAAAATGAAAAACTGTTTTTT.

The chain carries TRBV4-2 and TRBJ1-1, with TRBD1 as a possible D gene (5 bases). The CDR3 totals 15 residues. Trimming shortened V by 5 bases and J by 3 bases, and 16 bases separated the two germline ends. Germline CDR1 reads LGHNA; CDR2 reads YNFKEQ. DNA of the CDR3: TGTGCCAGCAGCTTGGGAGGACACCCATACACTGAAGCTTTCTTT. Residues: CASSLGGHPYTEAFF.

The chain has TRBV7-9 and TRBJ1-3; D gene ambiguous. The CDR3 runs 11 residues. With 6 bases removed from V and 1 base from J, the gap between germline ends came to 1 base. Germline values: CDR1 SEHNR, CDR2 FQNEAQ (reference sequence). In nucleotides, the CDR3 is TGTGCCAGCAGGTCTGGAAACACCATATATTTT. This sequence encodes CASRSGNTIYF. Full variable domain (remainder filled in from reference TRBV7-9 and TRBJ1-3): DTGVSQNPRHKITKRGQNVTFRCDPISEHNRLYWYRQTLGQGPEFLTYFQNEAQLEKSRLLSDRFSAERPKGSFSTLEIQRTEQGDSAMYLCASRSGNTIYFGEGSWLTVV.